This T cell receptor beta chain originates from a study of blood T cell repertoires in COVID-19 (dated by TCRdb to the early 2020s). Some background on the complete study: The collaborator samples originated in the United States, Italy and Spain and spanned the acute and convalescent phases of COVID-19. Samples came from the ongoing ImmuneRACE study (first 160 participants) plus 1,254 subjects from 6 global collaborators. The repertoires were made available in a free public database intended to serve as a resource for research on the immune response to SARS-CoV-2. HLA class I and class II types, where available, came from metadata supplied by the sample provider rather than from assay-based typing. Sample metadata almost always included a de-identified subject ID, COVID-19 status, age in years and sex. Deeply sampled blood TCRbeta repertoires from subjects exposed to, actively infected with, or recovered from COVID-19 were included in the dataset. The material from the prospective study consisted of cDNA or gDNA derived from T cells, B-cell-depleted T cells, or PBMCs.

Regarding this clone: The clone's antigen remains unknown. Per-base qualities were not stored, and no clone one base away is much larger.

In the prospective study, participants were roughly 18 to 89 years old, resided in under 30 geographic areas of the United States, and were enrolled through a virtual design. Cohort assignment in the prospective study relied on participant-reported clinical history from a screening survey and a study questionnaire. For ImmuneRACE Cohort 3, a participant was defined as recovered based on two consecutive negative NP/OP PCR tests, clearance by a healthcare professional, or resolution of symptoms. In the prospective study, mobile phlebotomists collected whole blood, serum and a nasopharyngeal or oropharyngeal swab from each participant. Additional blood draws and questionnaires over an approximately 2-month period could optionally be provided by prospective study participants. Before DNA extraction, prospective study blood samples were shipped either frozen or at room temperature. Beyond this particular receptor, the publication reports: Clinical and demographic metadata were provided uncurated, with the amount varying by source and participant.

TCRbeta CDR3 regions were amplified from genomic DNA by means of the immunoSEQ Assay, a bias-controlled multiplex PCR. Per the original workflow: The number of nucleated cells in each sample was estimated from the amplification of reference gene primers within the assay. To quantify the absolute abundance of each unique TCRbeta CDR3 rearrangement, sequence reads were collapsed and filtered. For each sample, productive Simpson clonality was calculated by taking the square root of Simpson's diversity index across productive rearrangements. TCRdb took over this immuneACCESS table, retaining in-frame rearrangements with V and J assigned. Such tables are incomplete; in checked studies, under half of the missing clones stem from an unresolved V gene, and the remainder is unexplained. The V and J calls and clone size come from that table; D and trimming were worked out from the DNA. The sample data list fewer than 400,000 clones, and 80% to 90% of these were observed just once. The ten top clones hold roughly a tenth of the sample.

Sample: PBMCs or T cells enriched from blood (not recorded which). The receptor was isolated from a woman in her forties or fifties who had recovered from COVID-19.

The bases are TGCGCCAGCAGCCCGGACACCTATTCACCCCTCCACTTT. Protein translation: CASSPDTYSPLHF. The rearrangement joined TRBV5-1 to TRBJ1-6; the D gene is possibly TRBD1, with 5 bases matching. The CDR1 and CDR2 encoded by the germline V gene are SGHRS and YFSETQ. V and J are truncated by 4 bases and 8 bases respectively, leaving an intervening sequence of 10 bases. The CDR3 measures 13 amino acids from cysteine to phenylalanine. The kept DNA is CDR3 alone, 39 bases in frame from the first base.